The T cell receptor beta chain described here comes from a study of memory CD4+ T cells and cytomegalovirus serostatus. Study context: Healthy Belgian adult donors included about nine CMV-positive and 24 CMV-negative people. Whole-study findings and limits: 67 of 164 known CMV-associated TCRbeta sequences appeared in CD4+ memory.

To note about this clone: The target antigen is unknown.

Single viable CD3+CD4+CD8-CD45RO+ cells were sorted as the memory CD4+ T cells. CD4+ T cells were isolated by positive magnetic selection. Trimming took off 5 bases at V and 2 bases at J, with 14 bases between the two ends. Germline V gene lookup returns CDR1 SGHDT and CDR2 YYEEEE. CDR3 length: 14 residues. Original processing notes: After removing out-of-frame reads, over 2 million distinct TCRbeta sequences remained. Libraries were prepared by immunoSEQ multiplex PCR; TCRdb keeps only in-frame clonotypes and omits some of them. The V and J calls and clone size were taken over from that table, and D and trimming were inferred from the DNA. The sample has about 61,000 clones; 75% to 85% are singletons.

This chain joins TRBV5-6 and TRBJ2-7; the D gene is possibly TRBD1 (5 bases). Input material: memory CD4+ T cells from blood. The clonotype originates from an adult in good health and CMV-seronegative. The CDR3 bases are TGTGCCAGCAGACCCGGACACAAAACCTACGAGCAGTACTTC. It is translated as CASRPGHKTYEQYF.